These T cell receptor beta chains were read from a single sample in a study of shared clonotypes between healthy human individuals. This table comes from immunoSEQ multiplex PCR, and its TCRdb copy is limited to in-frame clones, with some not included. The data show millions of clones, with 90% to 95% seen just once and 0.13% held by the top ten. The sequenced material came from naive CD4+ T cells sorted from blood. These receptors were taken from a man aged 18 to 29 in good health. Both conserved end residues are part of each CDR3. The D gene is left open where the match is weak. A clone size is listed for some rows: how often the clone was seen (once, few, many), or a class if it is expanded.

CDR3nt | CDR3aa | v_gene | abundance | j_gene | d_gene
TGTGCCAGCAAAGAACGGGGGAATAATTCACCCCTCCACTTT | CASKERGNNSPLHF | TRBV2 | once | TRBJ1-6 | -
TGTGCCAGTTCTGCCTTTGGACAGAATAATTCACCCCTCCACTTT | CASSAFGQNNSPLHF | TRBV19 | - | TRBJ1-6 | -
TGTGCCAGCTCAGCTGGGACAGGGGTCACTGAAGCTTTCTTT | CASSAGTGVTEAFF | TRBV18 | - | TRBJ1-1 | TRBD1
TGTGCCAGCAGCGTCTTTCCGGAGCTAGCCAAAAACATTCAGTACTTC | CASSVFPELAKNIQYF | TRBV9 | - | TRBJ2-4 | -
TGCAGCGTAGAAGGGGGAGGCACAGATACGCAGTATTTT | CSVEGGGTDTQYF | TRBV29-1 | - | TRBJ2-3 | -
TGCGCCAGCAGCCCTTTACCGGGACTAGCGGGGGGGCAGTACTTC | CASSPLPGLAGGQYF | TRBV5-1 | - | TRBJ2-5 | TRBD2
TGTGCCAGCAGTTACCCGGGACAGGGGGATCAGCCCCAGCATTTT | CASSYPGQGDQPQHF | TRBV6-6 | once | TRBJ1-5 | TRBD1
TGCGCCAGCAGCCAAACCGGGACTAGCGGTTCGTACCAAGAGACCCAGTACTTC | CASSQTGTSGSYQETQYF | TRBV5-1 | - | TRBJ2-5 | TRBD2
TGTGCCAGCAGCTTCCGTCTCCGCGATAGGAGTCATGAAAAACTGTTTTTT | CASSFRLRDRSHEKLFF | TRBV5-6 | - | TRBJ1-4 | -
TGCGCCAGCAGCTCCTCTACCCGAAATTACGAGCAGTACTTC | CASSSSTRNYEQYF | TRBV5-1 | - | TRBJ2-7 | -
TGTGCCAGCAGTTACCCCCAACTACTCGATGAGCAGTTCTTC | CASSYPQLLDEQFF | TRBV6-6 | - | TRBJ2-1 | -
TGTGCCAGCAGCTCTAACCCTACCCACTACGAGCAGTACTTC | CASSSNPTHYEQYF | TRBV28 | - | TRBJ2-7 | -
TGCGCCAGCAGCCAAGAGGGGGCAAGCACAGATACGCAGTATTTT | CASSQEGASTDTQYF | TRBV4-1 | - | TRBJ2-3 | -
TGTGCCAGCAGTGAACGGGGGAATGAAAAACTGTTTTTT | CASSERGNEKLFF | TRBV6-1 | - | TRBJ1-4 | -
TGTGCCAGTACCACATCCACCGGGACAAAGAACACTGAAGCTTTCTTT | CASTTSTGTKNTEAFF | TRBV19 | - | TRBJ1-1 | -
TGTGCCAGCAGCGTAGGAATTGGGGACAGTCAGAATGAGCAGTTCTTC | CASSVGIGDSQNEQFF | TRBV9 | once | TRBJ2-1 | TRBD1
TGTGCCAGCAGCTCCCTAGGGGTTGCGGCAGAGACCCAGTACTTC | CASSSLGVAAETQYF | TRBV9 | - | TRBJ2-5 | -
TGCGCCAGCAGAAGTTGGGCGGGGGGGCAGTCCTACGAGCAGTACTTC | CASRSWAGGQSYEQYF | TRBV10-2 | - | TRBJ2-7 | TRBD2
TGTGCCAGCAGTAAACCGGACAGCGTGGGCTATGGCTACACCTTC | CASSKPDSVGYGYTF | TRBV6-6 | - | TRBJ1-2 | -
TGTGCCAGTAGTTCCCCCGGACAGCAAGCTAACTATGGCTACACCTTC | CASSSPGQQANYGYTF | TRBV19 | once | TRBJ1-2 | -
TGTGCCAGTAGTATCCCGGGGACCTACGAGCAGTACTTC | CASSIPGTYEQYF | TRBV19 | - | TRBJ2-7 | -
TGTGCCAGCAGCTTTTCGGGCTTCAGCACAGATACGCAGTATTTT | CASSFSGFSTDTQYF | TRBV7-3 | - | TRBJ2-3 | -
TGTGCCAGCAGCTCGGGACTAGCGGCGGTCACAGATACGCAGTATTTT | CASSSGLAAVTDTQYF | TRBV9 | - | TRBJ2-3 | TRBD2
TGTGCCAGCAGTGAATACCCTTTGGTGCCGATCTATTTGGGCTACACCTTC | CASSEYPLVPIYLGYTF | TRBV6-1 | - | TRBJ1-2 | -
TGTGCCAGTAAGCAGGATGGGGTTCCAGATACGCAGTATTTT | CASKQDGVPDTQYF | TRBV19 | - | TRBJ2-3 | -
TGTGCCAGCAGTCCACGGACTCGGCTTGTCTTGGAGCAGTTCTTC | CASSPRTRLVLEQFF | TRBV25-1 | - | TRBJ2-1 | -
TGTGCCTGGAGTCAGGGAAGCCAGCCCCAGCATTTT | CAWSQGSQPQHF | TRBV30 | - | TRBJ1-5 | -
TGCGCCAGCAGCTTCGGACCCTTGACGGGACCAAACACTGAAGCTTTCTTT | CASSFGPLTGPNTEAFF | TRBV5-1 | - | TRBJ1-1 | -
TGTGCCAGCAGCTTGACAGGCAGCTCCTACAATGAGCAGTTCTTC | CASSLTGSSYNEQFF | TRBV7-8 | - | TRBJ2-1 | -